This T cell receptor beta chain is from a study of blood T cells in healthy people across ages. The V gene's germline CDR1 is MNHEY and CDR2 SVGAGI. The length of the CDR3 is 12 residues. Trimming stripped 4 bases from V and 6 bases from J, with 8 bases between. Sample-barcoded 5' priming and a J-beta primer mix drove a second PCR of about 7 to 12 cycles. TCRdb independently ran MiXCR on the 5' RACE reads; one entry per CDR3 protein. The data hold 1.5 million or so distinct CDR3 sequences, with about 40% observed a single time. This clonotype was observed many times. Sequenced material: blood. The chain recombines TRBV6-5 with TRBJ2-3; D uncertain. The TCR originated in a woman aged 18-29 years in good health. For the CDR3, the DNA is TGTGCCAGCAGTTCTACAAGGGATACGCAGTATTTT. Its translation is CASSSTRDTQYF.